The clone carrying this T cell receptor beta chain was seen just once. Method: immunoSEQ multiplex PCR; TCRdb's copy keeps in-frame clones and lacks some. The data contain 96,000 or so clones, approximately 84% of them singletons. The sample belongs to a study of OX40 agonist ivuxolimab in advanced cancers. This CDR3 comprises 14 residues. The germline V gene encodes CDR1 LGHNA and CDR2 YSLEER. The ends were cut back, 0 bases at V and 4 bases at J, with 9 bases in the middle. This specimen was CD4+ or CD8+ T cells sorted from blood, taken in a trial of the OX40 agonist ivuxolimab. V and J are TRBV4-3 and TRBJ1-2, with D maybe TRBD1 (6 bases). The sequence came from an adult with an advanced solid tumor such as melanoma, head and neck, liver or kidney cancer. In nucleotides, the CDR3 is TGCGCCAGCAGCCAAGACTGGGGGCTCTATGGCTACACCTTC. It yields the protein CASSQDWGLYGYTF.